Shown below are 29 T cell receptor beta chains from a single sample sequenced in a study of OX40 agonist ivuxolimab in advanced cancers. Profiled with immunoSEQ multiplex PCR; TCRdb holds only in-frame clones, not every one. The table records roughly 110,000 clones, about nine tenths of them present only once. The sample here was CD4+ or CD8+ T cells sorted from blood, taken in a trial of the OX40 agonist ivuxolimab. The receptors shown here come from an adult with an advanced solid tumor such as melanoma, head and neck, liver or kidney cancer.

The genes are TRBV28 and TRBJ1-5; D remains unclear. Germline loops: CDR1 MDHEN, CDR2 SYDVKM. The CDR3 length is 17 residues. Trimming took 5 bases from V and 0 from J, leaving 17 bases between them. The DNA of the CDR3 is TGTGCCAGCAGTCCTAAGCAGAGAATAAATAGCAATCAGCCCCAGCATTTT. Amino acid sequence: CASSPKQRINSNQPQHF.

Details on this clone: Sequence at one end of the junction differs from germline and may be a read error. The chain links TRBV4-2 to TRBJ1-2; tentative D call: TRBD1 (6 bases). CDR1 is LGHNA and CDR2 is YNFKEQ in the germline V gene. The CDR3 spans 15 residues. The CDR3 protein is CANSQDSGVYYGYTF. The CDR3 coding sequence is TGTGCCAACAGCCAAGATTCAGGGGTATACTATGGCTACACCTTC.

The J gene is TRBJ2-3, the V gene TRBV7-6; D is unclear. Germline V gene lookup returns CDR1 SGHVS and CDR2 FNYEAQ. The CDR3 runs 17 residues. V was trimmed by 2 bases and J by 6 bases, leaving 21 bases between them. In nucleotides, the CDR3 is TGTGCCAGCAGCTTAAGCGTCAGGACCGAAGGCAGGGATACGCAGTATTTT. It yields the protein CASSLSVRTEGRDTQYF. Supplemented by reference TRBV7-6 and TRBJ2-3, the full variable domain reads GAGVSQSPRYKVTKRGQDVALRCDPISGHVSLYWYRQALGQGPEFLTYFNYEAQQDKSGLPNDRFSAERPEGSISTLTIQRTEQRDSAMYRCASSLSVRTEGRDTQYFGPGTRLTVL.

DNA of the CDR3: TGTGCCAGCACCGTCTCGGGAAGTTATGATACGAATGAGCAGTTCTTC. Amino acids: CASTVSGSYDTNEQFF. The rearrangement joins TRBV9 to TRBJ2-1; D is perhaps TRBD2 (5 bases). Trimming removed 6 bases from V and 7 bases from J, with 23 bases in between. Germline CDR1 SGDLS, CDR2 YYNGEE. The CDR3 has 16 amino acids.

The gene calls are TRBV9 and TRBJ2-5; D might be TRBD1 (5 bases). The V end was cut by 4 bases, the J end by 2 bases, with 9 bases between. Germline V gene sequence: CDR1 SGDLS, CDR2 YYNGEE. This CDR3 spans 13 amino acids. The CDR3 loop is CASSPQGQETQYF. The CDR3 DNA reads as TGTGCCAGCAGCCCTCAGGGACAAGAGACCCAGTACTTC. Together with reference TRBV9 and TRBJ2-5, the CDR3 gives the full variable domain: DSGVTQTPKHLITATGQRVTLRCSPRSGDLSVYWYQQSLDQGLQFLIQYYNGEERAKGNILERFSAQQFPDLHSELNLSSLELGDSALYFCASSPQGQETQYFGPGTRLLVL.

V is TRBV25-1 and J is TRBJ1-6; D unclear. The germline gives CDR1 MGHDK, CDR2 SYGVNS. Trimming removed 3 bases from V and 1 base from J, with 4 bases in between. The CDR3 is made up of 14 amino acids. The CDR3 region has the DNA TGTGCCAGCAGTGACATATCCTATAATTCACCCCTCCACTTT. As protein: CASSDISYNSPLHF. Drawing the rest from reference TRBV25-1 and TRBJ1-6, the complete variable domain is EADIYQTPRYLVIGTGKKITLECSQTMGHDKMYWYQQDPGMELHLIHYSYGVNSTEKGDLSSESTVSRIRTEHFPLTLESARPSHTSQYLCASSDISYNSPLHFGNGTRLTVT.

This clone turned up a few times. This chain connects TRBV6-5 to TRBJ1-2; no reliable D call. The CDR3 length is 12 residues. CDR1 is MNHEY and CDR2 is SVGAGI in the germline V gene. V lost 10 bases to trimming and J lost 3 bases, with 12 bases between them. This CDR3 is CANTDVDYGYTF. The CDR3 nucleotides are TGTGCCAACACGGACGTAGACTATGGCTACACCTTC.

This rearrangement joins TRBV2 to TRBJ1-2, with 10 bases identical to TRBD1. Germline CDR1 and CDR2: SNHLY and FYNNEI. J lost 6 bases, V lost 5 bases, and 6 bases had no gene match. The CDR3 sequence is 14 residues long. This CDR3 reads CASSRQGAMDGYTF. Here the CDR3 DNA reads TGTGCCAGCAGTCGACAGGGGGCAATGGATGGCTACACCTTC. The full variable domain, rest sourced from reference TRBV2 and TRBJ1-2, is EPEVTQTPSHQVTQMGQEVILRCVPISNHLYFYWYRQILGQKVEFLVSFYNNEISEKSEIFDDQFSVERPDGSNFTLKIRSTKLEDSAMYFCASSRQGAMDGYTFGSGTRLTVV.

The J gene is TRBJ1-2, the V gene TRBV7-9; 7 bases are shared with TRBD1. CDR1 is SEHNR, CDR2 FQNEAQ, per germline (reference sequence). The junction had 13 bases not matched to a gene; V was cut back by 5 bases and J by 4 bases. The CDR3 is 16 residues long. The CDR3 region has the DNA TGTGCCAGCAGCCCGACGAACCTGACAGGGCTCTATGGCTACACCTTC. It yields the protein CASSPTNLTGLYGYTF.

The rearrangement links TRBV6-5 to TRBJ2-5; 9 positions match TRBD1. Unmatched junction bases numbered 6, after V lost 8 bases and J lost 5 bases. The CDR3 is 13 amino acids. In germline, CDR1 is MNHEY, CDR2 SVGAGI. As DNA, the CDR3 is TGTGCCAGCTTGGGACAGGGAGGCGAGACCCAGTACTTC. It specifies CASLGQGGETQYF.

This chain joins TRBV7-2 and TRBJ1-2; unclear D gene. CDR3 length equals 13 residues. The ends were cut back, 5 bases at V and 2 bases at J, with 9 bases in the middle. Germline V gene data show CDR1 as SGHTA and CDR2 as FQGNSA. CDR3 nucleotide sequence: TGTGCCAGCAGCATGTCCGGAAACTATGGCTACACCTTC. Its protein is CASSMSGNYGYTF.

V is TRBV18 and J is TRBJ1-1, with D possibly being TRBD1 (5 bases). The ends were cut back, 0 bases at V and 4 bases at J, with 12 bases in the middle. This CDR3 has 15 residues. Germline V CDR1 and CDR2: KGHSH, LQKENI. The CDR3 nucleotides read TGTGCCAGCTCACCACCGGGGGGGGTTGGCACTGAAGCTTTCTTT. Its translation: CASSPPGGVGTEAFF. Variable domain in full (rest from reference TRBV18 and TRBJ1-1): NAGVMQNPRHLVRRRGQEARLRCSPMKGHSHVYWYRQLPEEGLKFMVYLQKENIIDESGMPKERFSAEFPKEGPSILRIQQVVRGDSAAYFCASSPPGGVGTEAFFGQGTRLTVV.

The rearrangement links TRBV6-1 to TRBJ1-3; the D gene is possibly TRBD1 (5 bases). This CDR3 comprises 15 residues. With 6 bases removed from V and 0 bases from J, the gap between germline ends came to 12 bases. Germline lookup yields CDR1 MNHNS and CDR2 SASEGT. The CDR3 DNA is TGTGCCAGCAGCCTAGGGGCCTACTCTGGAAACACCATATATTTT. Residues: CASSLGAYSGNTIYF.

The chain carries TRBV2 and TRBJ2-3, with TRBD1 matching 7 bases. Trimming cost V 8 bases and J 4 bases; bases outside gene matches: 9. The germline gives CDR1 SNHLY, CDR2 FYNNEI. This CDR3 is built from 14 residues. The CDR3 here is CASLGGSPPDTQYF. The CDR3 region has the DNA TGTGCCAGCTTAGGGGGCTCTCCCCCAGATACGCAGTATTTT.

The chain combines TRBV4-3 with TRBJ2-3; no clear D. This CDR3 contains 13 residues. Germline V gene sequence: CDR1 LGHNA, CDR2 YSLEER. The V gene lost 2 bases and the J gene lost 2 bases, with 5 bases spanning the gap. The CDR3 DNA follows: TGCGCCAGCAGCCAAATCTACACAGATACGCAGTATTTT. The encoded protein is CASSQIYTDTQYF.

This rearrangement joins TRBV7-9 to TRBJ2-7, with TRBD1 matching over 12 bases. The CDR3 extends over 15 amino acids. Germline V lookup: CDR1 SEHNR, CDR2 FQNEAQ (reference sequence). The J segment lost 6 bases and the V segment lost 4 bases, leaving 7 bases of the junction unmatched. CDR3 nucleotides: TGTGCCAGCAGCTCCCCTAGGGACAGGGGGCTCGAGCAGTACTTC. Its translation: CASSSPRDRGLEQYF.

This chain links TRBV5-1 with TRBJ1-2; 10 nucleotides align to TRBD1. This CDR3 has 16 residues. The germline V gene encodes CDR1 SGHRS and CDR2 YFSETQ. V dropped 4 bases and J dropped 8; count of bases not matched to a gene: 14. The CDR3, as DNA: TGCGCCAGCAGCCCCGCGGGGACAGGGGACCTTGGGGGCTACACCTTC. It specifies CASSPAGTGDLGGYTF.

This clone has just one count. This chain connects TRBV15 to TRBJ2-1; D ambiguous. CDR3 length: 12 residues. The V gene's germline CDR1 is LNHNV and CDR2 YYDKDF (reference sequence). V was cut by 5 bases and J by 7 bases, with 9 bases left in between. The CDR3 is CATSGRRNEQFF. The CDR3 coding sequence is TGTGCCACCAGCGGTCGGAGAAATGAGCAGTTCTTC.

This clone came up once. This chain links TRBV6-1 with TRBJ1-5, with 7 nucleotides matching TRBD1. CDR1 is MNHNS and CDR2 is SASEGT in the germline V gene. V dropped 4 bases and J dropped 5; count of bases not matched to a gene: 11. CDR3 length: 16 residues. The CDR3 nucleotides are TGTGCCAGCAGTGGGGCTCAGGGGGTTTTTGATCAGCCCCAGCATTTT. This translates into CASSGAQGVFDQPQHF.

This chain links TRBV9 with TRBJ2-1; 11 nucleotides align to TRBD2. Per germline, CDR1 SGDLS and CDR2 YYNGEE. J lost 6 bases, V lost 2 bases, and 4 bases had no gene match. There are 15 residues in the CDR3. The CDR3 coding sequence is TGTGCCAGCAGCGTTAGCGGGGGGGCGGTCAATGAGCAGTTCTTC. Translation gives CASSVSGGAVNEQFF.

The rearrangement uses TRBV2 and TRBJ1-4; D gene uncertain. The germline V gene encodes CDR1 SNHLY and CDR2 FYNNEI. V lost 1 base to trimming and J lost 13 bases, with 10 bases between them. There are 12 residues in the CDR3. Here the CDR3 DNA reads TGTGCCAGCAGTGAAGGCGTCGCAGGACTGTTTTTT. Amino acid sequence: CASSEGVAGLFF.

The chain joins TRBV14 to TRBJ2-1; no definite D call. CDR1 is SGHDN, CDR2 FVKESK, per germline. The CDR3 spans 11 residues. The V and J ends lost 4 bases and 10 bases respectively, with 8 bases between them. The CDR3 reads CASSLLSEQFF. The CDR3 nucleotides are TGTGCCAGCAGCCTGCTTTCCGAGCAGTTCTTC.

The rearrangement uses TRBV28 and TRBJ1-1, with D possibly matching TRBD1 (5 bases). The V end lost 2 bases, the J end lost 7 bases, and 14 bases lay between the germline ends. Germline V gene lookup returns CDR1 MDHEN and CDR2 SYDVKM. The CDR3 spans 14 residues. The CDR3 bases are TGTGCCAGCAGTTTAACTGGGGGGGGTTTTGAAGCTTTCTTT. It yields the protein CASSLTGGGFEAFF.

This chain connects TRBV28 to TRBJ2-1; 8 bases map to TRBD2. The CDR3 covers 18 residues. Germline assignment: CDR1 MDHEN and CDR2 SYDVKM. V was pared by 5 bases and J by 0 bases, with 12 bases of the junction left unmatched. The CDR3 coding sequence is TGTGCCAGCAGTCATCAGCCGGGGGGGCTGGGCTCCTACAATGAGCAGTTCTTC. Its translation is CASSHQPGGLGSYNEQFF.

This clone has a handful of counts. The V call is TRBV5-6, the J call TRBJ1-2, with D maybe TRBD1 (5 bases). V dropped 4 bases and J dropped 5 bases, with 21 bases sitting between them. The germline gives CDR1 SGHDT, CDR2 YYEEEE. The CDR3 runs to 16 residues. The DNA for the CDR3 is TGTGCCAGCAGCCGGGGGTTTGGGACGGGAGCTTATGGCTACACCTTC. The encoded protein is CASSRGFGTGAYGYTF.

CDR3 amino acids: CASSLAGGNTGELFF. The CDR3 bases are TGTGCCAGCAGCTTAGCGGGGGGGAACACCGGGGAGCTGTTTTTT. V and J are TRBV7-7 and TRBJ2-2; possibly TRBD2 for D (6 bases). Trimming pared 0 bases from V and 1 base from J, leaving 6 bases between. The V gene's germline CDR1 is SSHAT and CDR2 FNYEAQ (reference sequence). This CDR3 is 15 amino acids long.

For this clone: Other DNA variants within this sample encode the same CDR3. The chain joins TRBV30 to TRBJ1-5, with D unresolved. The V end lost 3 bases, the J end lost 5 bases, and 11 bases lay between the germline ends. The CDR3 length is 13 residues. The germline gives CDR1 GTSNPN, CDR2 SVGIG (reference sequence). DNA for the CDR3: TGTGCCTGGAGCGTGGCAGCCGATCAGCCCCAGCATTTT. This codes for CAWSVAADQPQHF.

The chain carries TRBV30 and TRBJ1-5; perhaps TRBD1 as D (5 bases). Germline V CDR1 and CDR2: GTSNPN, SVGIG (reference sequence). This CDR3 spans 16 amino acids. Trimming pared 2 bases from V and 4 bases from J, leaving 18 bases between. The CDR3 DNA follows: TGTGCCTGGAGTCCCCATTCGGCAGGGACTAATCAGCCCCAGCATTTT. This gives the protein CAWSPHSAGTNQPQHF. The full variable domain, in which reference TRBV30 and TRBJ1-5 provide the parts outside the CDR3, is SQTIHQWPATLVQPVGSPLSLECTVEGTSNPNLYWYRQAAGRGLQLLFYSVGIGQISSEVPQNLSASRPQDRQFILSSKKLLLSDSGFYLCAWSPHSAGTNQPQHFGDGTRLSIL.

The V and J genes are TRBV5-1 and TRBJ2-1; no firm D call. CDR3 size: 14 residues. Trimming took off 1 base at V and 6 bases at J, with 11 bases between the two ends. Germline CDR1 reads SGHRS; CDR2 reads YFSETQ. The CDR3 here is CASSLTPFANEQFF. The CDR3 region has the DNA TGCGCCAGCAGCTTGACTCCGTTTGCCAATGAGCAGTTCTTC.